The table lists the clone carrying this T cell receptor beta chain with a few counts. This record comes from a study of blood T cells in healthy people across ages. The germline V gene encodes CDR1 SQVTM and CDR2 ANQGSEA. J was trimmed by 8 bases and V by 7 bases; bases with no gene match: 19. This CDR3 has 17 amino acids. Alongside a J-beta primer mix, a sample-barcoded 5' primer served in a second PCR lasting about 7 to 12 cycles. MiXCR, applied by TCRdb to the 5' RACE reads, yields one record per CDR3 protein. The profile shows 650,000 to 700,000 distinct CDR3 sequences, about 51% of them singletons.

The rearrangement joins TRBV29-1 to TRBJ1-4; 10 bases agree with TRBD1. The specimen sequenced was blood. The source is a woman over 75 in good health. The CDR3 spells CSATSGTGVGSREKLFF. The CDR3 region has the DNA TGCAGCGCTACTTCCGGGACAGGGGTTGGGTCGCGGGAAAAACTGTTTTTT.